This TCR beta chain was sequenced during a study of blood T cell repertoires in COVID-19. Authors' processing steps: Reference gene primer amplification yielded estimated nucleated cell counts. Produced via immunoSEQ multiplex PCR; TCRdb's table is partial and in-frame only. That table gives V, J and clone size, and the DNA gave D and trimming. The sample holds around 100,000 clones, roughly 81% seen once. J was trimmed by 5 bases and V by 5 bases; bases with no gene match: 1. Germline CDR1 is MNHNY and CDR2 is SVGAGI (reference sequence). The CDR3 has 13 residues. V usage is TRBV6-6 and J usage is TRBJ2-2; 8 bases are shared with TRBD1. The clonotype comes from a man aged 35-49 years with acute or convalescent COVID-19. The material sequenced was peripheral blood. CDR3 in amino acids: CASSRQGTGELFF. CDR3 DNA: TGTGCCAGCAGTCGACAGGGGACCGGGGAGCTGTTTTTT.